The 21 T cell receptor beta chains below come from one sample, sequenced in a study of OX40 agonist ivuxolimab in advanced cancers. Only in-frame clones appear in the TCRdb table, and some are missing; sequencing was by immunoSEQ multiplex PCR. The sample holds around 64,000 clones, over 80% seen once. The source material was CD4+ or CD8+ T cells sorted from blood, sampled in a trial of the OX40 agonist ivuxolimab. These receptors were taken from an adult with an advanced solid tumor such as melanoma, head and neck, liver or kidney cancer.

The chain links TRBV6-6 to TRBJ1-2; 9 bases align to TRBD1. The germline V gene encodes CDR1 MNHNY and CDR2 SVGAGI (reference sequence). J was trimmed by 4 bases and V by 9 bases; bases with no gene match: 3. The CDR3 covers 12 residues. The CDR3 here is CASGDRAYGYTF. In DNA, the CDR3 is TGTGCCAGTGGGGACAGGGCCTATGGCTACACCTTC.

The gene calls are TRBV9 and TRBJ1-2; TRBD1 matches 8 bases. This CDR3 has 14 residues. CDR1 is SGDLS, CDR2 YYNGEE, per germline. Germline trimming cut 6 bases from V and 4 bases from J; bases unmatched to any gene: 8. CDR3 nucleotide sequence: TGTGCCAGCAAAGGGACAGGTTTATTCTATGGCTACACCTTC. Residues: CASKGTGLFYGYTF. The entire variable domain, with the rest obtained from reference TRBV9 and TRBJ1-2, is as follows: DSGVTQTPKHLITATGQRVTLRCSPRSGDLSVYWYQQSLDQGLQFLIQYYNGEERAKGNILERFSAQQFPDLHSELNLSSLELGDSALYFCASKGTGLFYGYTFGSGTRLTVV.

The CDR3 bases are TGTGCCAGCAGCTTAGACCAGGGGGCGAACACCGGGGAGCTGTTTTTT. It encodes CASSLDQGANTGELFF. The gene calls are TRBV11-3 and TRBJ2-2; 7 bases map to TRBD1. Germline values: CDR1 SGHNT, CDR2 YENEEA. The V segment lost 0 bases and the J segment 0 bases; nucleotides outside the gene matches: 1. CDR3 length: 16 residues.

The chain is built from TRBV7-9 and TRBJ1-4; 12 bases map to TRBD1. Per germline, CDR1 SEHNR and CDR2 FQNEAQ (reference sequence). The CDR3 sequence is 17 residues long. The V and J ends lost 3 bases and 8 bases, in that order; junction bases with no gene match: 10. The CDR3 bases are TGTGCCAGCAGCTTTATGGGGACAGGGGGCGATGGGGAAAAACTGTTTTTT. It codes for CASSFMGTGGDGEKLFF.

The chain joins TRBV27 to TRBJ2-3; a possible D gene is TRBD2 (6 bases). There are 16 residues in the CDR3. From germline, CDR1 is MNHEY and CDR2 SMNVEV (reference sequence). The germline V and J ends were trimmed by 5 bases and 0 bases, with 15 bases remaining between them. The CDR3 is CASSPRGGVSTDTQYF. CDR3 nucleotide sequence: TGTGCCAGCAGTCCGCGGGGTGGGGTTAGCACAGATACGCAGTATTTT.

This chain links TRBV7-9 with TRBJ2-2; 12 nucleotides align to TRBD2. Germline CDR1 reads SEHNR; CDR2 reads FQNEAQ (reference sequence). The trim removed 6 bases at V and 7 bases at J, leaving 9 bases unmatched. The CDR3 spans 16 residues. CDR3 sequence (DNA): TGTGCCAGCAGTCCACGACTAGCGGGAGACCACGGGGAGCTGTTTTTT. This sequence encodes CASSPRLAGDHGELFF.

This chain joins TRBV28 and TRBJ2-1; D is ambiguous. CDR1 MDHEN and CDR2 SYDVKM come from the germline V gene. V was pared by 7 bases and J by 4 bases, with 17 bases between. The CDR3 runs to 15 residues. The CDR3 loop is CASNPRSRPYNEQFF. Here the CDR3 DNA reads TGTGCCAGCAACCCGAGGTCTCGTCCGTACAATGAGCAGTTCTTC.

The chain combines TRBV28 with TRBJ2-7, with D unresolved. Germline assignment: CDR1 MDHEN and CDR2 SYDVKM. The CDR3 has 13 residues. Trimming pared 6 bases from V and 0 bases from J, leaving 9 bases between. The CDR3 region is CASRGRISYEQYF. The CDR3 coding sequence is TGTGCCAGCAGAGGGCGGATCTCCTACGAGCAGTACTTC.

The genes are TRBV7-3 and TRBJ2-3; 7 bases fit TRBD2. The CDR3 runs 16 residues. Germline CDR1 reads SGHTA; CDR2 reads FQGTGA. With 4 bases clipped from V and 3 bases from J, the junction kept 10 bases outside the gene matches. CDR3 DNA sequence: TGTGCCAGCAGCTCCGGGACCGGGGGGTGGACAGATACGCAGTATTTT. This translates into CASSSGTGGWTDTQYF.

This clone was seen just once. The gene calls are TRBV5-6 and TRBJ1-2, with 7 bases fitting TRBD1. The CDR3 extends over 14 amino acids. V dropped 4 bases and J dropped 4; count of bases not matched to a gene: 7. The germline V gene has CDR1 SGHDT and CDR2 YYEEEE. The CDR3 spells CASSAGGTAYGYTF. In nucleotides, the CDR3 is TGTGCCAGCAGCGCCGGGGGGACAGCCTATGGCTACACCTTC.

This clone turned up a few times. The J gene is TRBJ2-7, the V gene TRBV2, with 7 bases that match TRBD1. Trimming cost V 6 bases and J 6 bases; bases outside gene matches: 2. Per germline, CDR1 SNHLY and CDR2 FYNNEI. CDR3 length equals 11 residues. The CDR3 sequence is CASSAGGEQYF. CDR3 DNA sequence: TGTGCCAGCAGCGCAGGGGGCGAGCAGTACTTC.

This chain uses TRBV7-9 with TRBJ2-7; 7 bases match TRBD1. The CDR3 runs to 11 residues. J lost 6 bases, V lost 5 bases, and 1 base had no gene match. Per germline, CDR1 SEHNR and CDR2 FQNEAQ (reference sequence). CDR3 protein: CASSPGGEQYF. CDR3 nucleotides: TGTGCCAGCAGCCCAGGGGGCGAGCAGTACTTC.

This chain uses TRBV9 with TRBJ2-1; TRBD1 matches 7 bases. The length of the CDR3 is 11 residues. Germline V lookup: CDR1 SGDLS, CDR2 YYNGEE. V trimming: 3 bases; J trimming: 10 bases; junction bases outside the gene matches: 1. The CDR3 DNA reads TGTGCCAGCAGCGGACAGGGCGAGCAGTTCTTC. This sequence encodes CASSGQGEQFF.

V and J are TRBV25-1 and TRBJ2-3; D might be TRBD2 (5 bases). Germline assignment: CDR1 MGHDK and CDR2 SYGVNS. This CDR3 has 13 residues. V was pared by 8 bases and J by 2 bases, with 11 bases between. The CDR3 nucleotides read TGTGCCAGCCATCCGGGAAACACAGATACGCAGTATTTT. This translates into CASHPGNTDTQYF.

The genes are TRBV5-1 and TRBJ1-2; no clear D. This CDR3 comprises 18 residues. V was shortened by 0 bases and J by 1 base, with 19 bases between the two germline ends. The V gene's germline CDR1 is SGHRS and CDR2 YFSETQ. CDR3 residues: CASSLAGPSLDYNYGYTF. The CDR3 DNA reads as TGCGCCAGCAGCTTGGCCGGACCTAGCTTGGACTATAACTATGGCTACACCTTC.

V is TRBV7-2 and J is TRBJ2-1; no clear D gene. This CDR3 comprises 14 residues. Germline V gene sequence: CDR1 SGHTA, CDR2 FQGNSA. V was trimmed by 0 bases and J by 8 bases, leaving 11 bases between them. The CDR3 region has the DNA TGTGCCAGCAGCTTAGCACACCGTGGGGATGAGCAGTTCTTC. It yields the protein CASSLAHRGDEQFF.

The chain is built from TRBV30 and TRBJ2-2; 11 bases fit TRBD2. CDR1 and CDR2 (germline): GTSNPN, SVGIG (reference sequence). V shed 4 bases and J 6 bases; nucleotides not matched to a gene: 4. The CDR3 loop spans 14 amino acids. CDR3 DNA sequence: TGTGCCTGGAACCCGGGACTAGCGGCCGGGGAGCTGTTTTTT. It codes for CAWNPGLAAGELFF.

This chain links TRBV2 with TRBJ2-7, with 11 bases identical to TRBD1. The CDR3 totals 14 residues. The V gene's germline CDR1 is SNHLY and CDR2 FYNNEI. V lost 8 bases to trimming and J lost 1 base; unmatched junction nucleotides: 4. The CDR3 sequence is CASEDRGQSYEQYF. The DNA for the CDR3 is TGTGCCAGCGAGGACAGGGGGCAATCCTACGAGCAGTACTTC. The full variable domain, in which reference TRBV2 and TRBJ2-7 provide the parts outside the CDR3, is EPEVTQTPSHQVTQMGQEVILRCVPISNHLYFYWYRQILGQKVEFLVSFYNNEISEKSEIFDDQFSVERPDGSNFTLKIRSTKLEDSAMYFCASEDRGQSYEQYFGPGTRLTVT.

The chain uses TRBV5-4 and TRBJ2-7; TRBD1 might be the D (6 bases). This CDR3 region has 13 residues. Per germline, CDR1 SGHNT and CDR2 YYREEE (reference sequence). Trimming stripped 0 bases from V and 6 bases from J, with 10 bases between. The CDR3, as DNA: TGTGCCAGCAGCTTGGGGACAGCCGGCGAGCAGTACTTC. This encodes CASSLGTAGEQYF.

This sequence joins TRBV28 and TRBJ1-2, with D maybe TRBD1 (6 bases). Trimming left V 1 base short and J 4 bases short, with 13 bases between. Germline V gives CDR1 MDHEN, CDR2 SYDVKM. The CDR3 consists of 15 residues. The CDR3 region has the DNA TGTGCCAGCAGTTTATTCTCTCAGGGGACCTATGGCTACACCTTC. Translating gives CASSLFSQGTYGYTF.

The genes are TRBV7-9 and TRBJ1-4; D is unresolved. In germline, CDR1 is SEHNR, CDR2 FQNEAQ (reference sequence). This CDR3 comprises 13 residues. Deletions cut 5 bases from V and 5 bases from J, with 9 bases between. In DNA, the CDR3 is TGTGCCAGCAGCAAAGGACGGAATGAAAAACTGTTTTTT. Translated, it gives CASSKGRNEKLFF. Based on the CDR3 plus reference TRBV7-9 and TRBJ1-4, the full variable domain is DTGVSQNPRHKITKRGQNVTFRCDPISEHNRLYWYRQTLGQGPEFLTYFQNEAQLEKSRLLSDRFSAERPKGSFSTLEIQRTEQGDSAMYLCASSKGRNEKLFFGSGTQLSVL.